The 20 T cell receptor beta chains reported below all come from one sample, sequenced in a study of Graves' ophthalmopathy and Graves' hyperthyroidism. Amplified material comprised TCR beta CDR3 regions derived from RNA transcripts. First-round RT-PCR with HTBI primers preceded a second-round multiplex PCR. A single record per CDR3 protein comes from TCRdb applying MiXCR to the multiplex PCR reads. The data show 500,000 to 700,000 distinct CDR3 sequences, about 40% seen once. Sequenced: peripheral blood or thyroid tissue (not recorded which). The receptor set was obtained from an adult man with Graves' hyperthyroidism.

The CDR3 coding sequence is TGTGCCTGGGGACAGGGGTACCAAGAGACCCAGTACTTC. Translated: CAWGQGYQETQYF. The gene calls are TRBV25-1 and TRBJ2-5, with TRBD1 matching 10 bases. From germline, CDR1 is MGHDK and CDR2 SYGVNS. CDR3 length: 13 residues. The ends lost 11 bases at V and 0 bases at J; junction bases unmatched: 3.

Many counts were recorded for this clonotype. The chain has TRBV7-9 and TRBJ1-1, with D possibly matching TRBD1 (6 bases). The CDR3 has 14 amino acids. Germline V lookup: CDR1 SEHNR, CDR2 FQNEAQ (reference sequence). The V end was cut by 6 bases, the J end by 0 bases, with 11 bases between. The CDR3 loop is CASSPDSLNTEAFF. CDR3 nucleotide sequence: TGTGCCAGCAGTCCGGACAGCCTGAACACTGAAGCTTTCTTT.

This clonotype was counted many times. The J gene is TRBJ2-7, the V gene TRBV11-2, with D possibly matching TRBD1 (6 bases). Germline-derived CDR1 and CDR2 are SGHAT and FQNNGV. V was clipped by 8 bases and J by 3 bases, with 14 bases between them. CDR3 length: 13 amino acids. Here the CDR3 DNA reads TGTGCCAGCGCTGGACAGAGGGACTACGAGCAGTACTTC. Amino acid sequence: CASAGQRDYEQYF.

Only one count was recorded for this clonotype. A much more abundant neighbour one base away suggests this may be a read error. The V gene is TRBV7-9, the J gene TRBJ1-4; 7 bases map to TRBD1. CDR1 SEHNR and CDR2 FQNEAQ come from the germline V gene (reference sequence). CDR3 length: 16 amino acids. The CDR3 reads CASSASDRVPNGKLFF. CDR3 DNA: TGTGCCAGCAGCGCGAGTGACAGGGTACCTAATGGAAAACTGTTTTTT.

At least ten counts were recorded for this clonotype. The rearrangement uses TRBV29-1 and TRBJ2-7; 7 bases map to TRBD1. The V gene's germline CDR1 is SQVTM and CDR2 ANQGSEA. V lost 3 bases, J lost 5 bases, and 7 bases stayed unmatched. The CDR3 length is 13 residues. CDR3 sequence reads: CSVEQGVIDEQYF. CDR3 DNA: TGCAGCGTTGAGCAGGGGGTCATCGACGAGCAGTACTTC.

There are many counts of this clonotype. The chain employs TRBV7-9 and TRBJ1-5, with D uncertain. The CDR3 has 14 amino acids. The germline gives CDR1 SEHNR, CDR2 FQNEAQ (reference sequence). Trimming took 5 bases from V and 0 from J, leaving 8 bases between them. The DNA for the CDR3 is TGTGCCAGCAGCCCTCGAATTAGCAATCAGCCCCAGCATTTT. As protein: CASSPRISNQPQHF. Together with reference TRBV7-9 and TRBJ1-5, the CDR3 gives the full variable domain: DTGVSQNPRHKITKRGQNVTFRCDPISEHNRLYWYRQTLGQGPEFLTYFQNEAQLEKSRLLSDRFSAERPKGSFSTLEIQRTEQGDSAMYLCASSPRISNQPQHFGDGTRLSIL.

This clonotype has only a few counts. The gene calls are TRBV6-6 and TRBJ1-5; 7 nucleotides line up with TRBD1. This CDR3 has 15 amino acids. The J segment lost 2 bases and the V segment lost 7 bases, leaving 8 bases of the junction unmatched. CDR1 is MNHNY and CDR2 is SVGAGI in the germline V gene (reference sequence). The CDR3 loop is CASKYRGEGNQPQHF. CDR3 in DNA: TGTGCCAGCAAATACAGGGGCGAGGGCAATCAGCCCCAGCATTTT.

Only a few counts were recorded for this clonotype. The chain links TRBV7-9 to TRBJ2-7, with 7 bases identical to TRBD2. The CDR3 runs 16 residues. Germline V gives CDR1 SEHNR, CDR2 FQNEAQ (reference sequence). The trim removed 6 bases at V and 1 base at J, leaving 12 bases unmatched. CDR3 region: CASSLREGGDSYEQYF. CDR3 DNA: TGTGCCAGCAGTTTAAGGGAGGGTGGGGATTCCTACGAGCAGTACTTC.

Ten or more counts support this clonotype. The rearrangement uses TRBV12-3 or TRBV12-4 and TRBJ1-1; D is perhaps TRBD1 (5 bases). The CDR3 spans 13 residues. V lost 5 bases and J lost 5, with 12 bases in between. CDR3 bases: TGTGCCAGCAGTGGCCAGGGAAGGACTGAAGCTTTCTTT. This gives the protein CASSGQGRTEAFF.

The genes are TRBV7-9 and TRBJ2-3; perhaps TRBD1 as D (6 bases). The CDR3 is made up of 15 amino acids. The germline CDR1 and CDR2 sequences are SEHNR and FQNEAQ (reference sequence). Between the trimmed V and J ends, which lost 4 bases and 2 bases, there was a span of 13 bases. For the CDR3, the DNA is TGTGCCAGCAGCTCCTCACCAGGGGTCACAGATACGCAGTATTTT. Its translation: CASSSSPGVTDTQYF. The whole variable domain, remainder taken from reference TRBV7-9 and TRBJ2-3, is DTGVSQNPRHKITKRGQNVTFRCDPISEHNRLYWYRQTLGQGPEFLTYFQNEAQLEKSRLLSDRFSAERPKGSFSTLEIQRTEQGDSAMYLCASSSSPGVTDTQYFGPGTRLTVL.

This clonotype was detected a few times. V and J are TRBV20-1 and TRBJ2-3; TRBD1 might be the D (5 bases). The germline CDR1 and CDR2 sequences are DFQATT and SNEGSKA (reference sequence). The CDR3 extends over 14 amino acids. V lost 1 base to trimming and J lost 3 bases, with 11 bases between them. The CDR3 here is CSARGPRATDTQYF. Here the CDR3 DNA reads TGCAGTGCTAGAGGACCCAGGGCAACAGATACGCAGTATTTT.

V gene TRBV29-1 combines with J gene TRBJ2-5; D possibly matches TRBD1 or TRBD2 (6 bases each). This CDR3 comprises 13 residues. Deletions cut 7 bases from V and 5 bases from J, with 17 bases between. The germline V gene has CDR1 SQVTM and CDR2 ANQGSEA. The CDR3 nucleotides read TGCAGCGACCTAGGGGGGTTATGGGAGACCCAGTACTTC. It yields the protein CSDLGGLWETQYF.

Ten or more counts support this clonotype. The J gene is TRBJ2-7, the V gene TRBV6-1; TRBD1 agrees at 9 bases. The CDR3 totals 13 residues. From germline, CDR1 is MNHNS and CDR2 SASEGT. The V segment lost 4 bases and the J segment 3 bases; nucleotides outside the gene matches: 1. In nucleotides, the CDR3 is TGTGCCAGCAGTGGGGACAGGGTCTACGAGCAGTACTTC. Protein sequence: CASSGDRVYEQYF.

Notes on this clonotype: This may be a read error, as it is one base from a much larger clone. V is TRBV7-9 and J is TRBJ1-1; a possible D gene is TRBD1 (5 bases). Germline V gives CDR1 SEHNR, CDR2 FQNEAQ (reference sequence). CDR3 length: 15 amino acids. The CDR3 sequence: CTSISWGGGDTEAFF. The CDR3 nucleotides read TGTACCAGTATATCCTGGGGGGGAGGGGACACTGAAGCTTTCTTT.

For this clonotype: The CDR3 does not end in the conserved phenylalanine or tryptophan, so this is likely a read error. This chain joins TRBV10-3 and TRBJ2-3; D may be TRBD2 (5 bases). There are 15 residues in the CDR3. Trimming took 4 bases from V and 2 from J, leaving 13 bases between them. Germline CDR1 is ENHRY and CDR2 is SYGVKD. The CDR3 DNA is TGTGCCATCAGTGCTTCCGACGGGAACACAGATACGCAGTATCTT. This translates into CAISASDGNTDTQYL.

There are many counts of this clonotype. The J gene is TRBJ1-1, the V gene TRBV20-1; 11 nucleotides agree with TRBD1. Trimming took 2 bases from V and 11 from J; bases not matched to a gene: 13. The germline CDR1 and CDR2 sequences are DFQATT and SNEGSKA (reference sequence). This CDR3 region has 15 residues. The chain's CDR3 is CSARQPRPGTGGAFF. The CDR3 region has the DNA TGCAGTGCTAGACAGCCCCGCCCCGGGACAGGGGGTGCTTTCTTT.

This rearrangement joins TRBV24-1 to TRBJ2-3; D assignment may be TRBD1 or TRBD2 (6 bases each). The CDR3 loop spans 16 amino acids. CDR1 is KGHDR, CDR2 SFDVKD, per germline. Trimming cost V 3 bases and J 3 bases, with 15 bases left between them. CDR3 in amino acids: CATSDPPGGGTDTQYF. CDR3 in DNA: TGTGCCACCAGTGATCCCCCAGGAGGGGGGACAGATACGCAGTATTTT.

This clonotype showed up many times. This sequence joins TRBV24-1 and TRBJ1-2; D remains unclear. Trimming took 4 bases from V and 0 from J, leaving 17 bases between them. This CDR3 is built from 17 residues. CDR1 is KGHDR, CDR2 SFDVKD, per germline. The CDR3 DNA follows: TGTGCCACCAGTGACCAACCGGGAGTAAGCGCTAACTATGGCTACACCTTC. It is translated as CATSDQPGVSANYGYTF.

This clonotype was detected ten times or more. This chain connects TRBV2 to TRBJ2-7; no clear D. The V end was cut by 2 bases, the J end by 1 base, with 12 bases between. The CDR3 loop spans 15 amino acids. CDR1 is SNHLY and CDR2 is FYNNEI in the germline V gene. The CDR3 DNA sequence: TGTGCCAGCAGTGAACCGGCACCTACGTCCTACGAGCAGTACTTC. Protein product: CASSEPAPTSYEQYF. The full variable domain, its missing parts supplied by reference TRBV2 and TRBJ2-7, is EPEVTQTPSHQVTQMGQEVILRCVPISNHLYFYWYRQILGQKVEFLVSFYNNEISEKSEIFDDQFSVERPDGSNFTLKIRSTKLEDSAMYFCASSEPAPTSYEQYFGPGTRLTVT.

Notes on this clonotype: Just one base apart from a much larger clone, this may be a read error. The chain couples TRBV5-1 to TRBJ1-1, with D perhaps matching TRBD1 (5 bases). This CDR3 is 15 amino acids long. CDR1 is SGHRS and CDR2 is YFSETQ in the germline V gene. The CDR3 coding sequence is TGCGCCAGCGGCTTGGAAGTCGCAGGGATAACTGAAGCTTTCTTT. Its protein is CASGLEVAGITEAFF.